Detailed here is one T cell receptor beta chain. The target antigen is unknown. This sample was taken from a study of cytomegalovirus exposure and HLA in healthy donors. Study-level results: Earlier results showed most TCR beta V segments being productive about 90% or about 30% of the time. Under in vitro conditions, a few CMV-associated chains were confirmed as specific for CMV antigens. Later genetic work tied a missense DCLRE1C variant to beta-chain V and J trimming.

The PCR had 60 Vbeta and 13 Jbeta primers. Method: immunoSEQ multiplex PCR; TCRdb's copy keeps in-frame clones and lacks some. The sample has some 150,000 clones; 60% to 80% are singletons. This CDR3 comprises 15 residues. V lost 2 bases and J 4 bases, leaving 14 bases between the germline ends. Germline V gene sequence: CDR1 KGHSH, CDR2 LQKENI. Sequences were obtained from PBMCs. The chain combines TRBV18 with TRBJ1-1; perhaps TRBD1 as D (5 bases). The sequence derives from a man aged 35 to 55 in good health and CMV-seronegative. CDR3 sequence (DNA): TGTGCCAGCTCACCATTTTGGGGGGAGGTCACTGAAGCTTTCTTT. Translation gives CASSPFWGEVTEAFF.